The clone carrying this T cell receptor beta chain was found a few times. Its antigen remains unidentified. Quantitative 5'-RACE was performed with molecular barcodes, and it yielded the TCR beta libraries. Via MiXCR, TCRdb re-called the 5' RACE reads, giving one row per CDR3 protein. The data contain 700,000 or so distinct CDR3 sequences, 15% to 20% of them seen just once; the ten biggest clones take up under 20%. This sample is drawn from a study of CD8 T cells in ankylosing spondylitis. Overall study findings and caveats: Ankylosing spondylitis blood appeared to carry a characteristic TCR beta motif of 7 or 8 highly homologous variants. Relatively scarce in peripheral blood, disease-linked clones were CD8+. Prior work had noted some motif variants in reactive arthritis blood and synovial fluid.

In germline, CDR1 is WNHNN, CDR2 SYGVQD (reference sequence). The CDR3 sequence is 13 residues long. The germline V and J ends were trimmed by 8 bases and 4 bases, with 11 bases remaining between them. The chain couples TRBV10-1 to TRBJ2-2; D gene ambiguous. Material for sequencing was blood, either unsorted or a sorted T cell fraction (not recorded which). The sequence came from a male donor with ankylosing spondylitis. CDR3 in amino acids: CASGSSSTGELFF. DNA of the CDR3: TGCGCCAGCGGTTCAAGTAGCACCGGGGAGCTGTTTTTT.